This T cell receptor (beta chain) was documented in a study of control samples from healthy donors and cancer patients. V lost 3 bases and J lost 0; bases outside the gene matches: 7. The CDR3 has 16 residues. This clone was seen a single time. TCRdb keeps only in-frame clones here, not all; method: immunoSEQ multiplex PCR. The sample lists roughly 120,000 clones, more than 70% seen once, with 2.3% in the top ten. Sequencing used blood. The V gene is TRBV23-1, the J gene TRBJ1-1; TRBD1 aligns across 7 bases. TRBV23-1 is known as an ORF, though its function is uncertain. The sequence came from a woman in her seventies in good health. CDR3 amino acids: CASSHRPGQVNTEAFF. The DNA of the CDR3 is TGCGCCAGCAGTCATAGGCCCGGACAGGTGAACACTGAAGCTTTCTTT.